This note documents a single T cell receptor (beta chain) sequence. The sample comes from a study of blood T cell repertoires in COVID-19. Original processing notes: How many nucleated cells were present was estimated from reference gene primer amplification. Measured with immunoSEQ multiplex PCR; TCRdb has only the in-frame clones, and not every one. V and J calls and clone size are as listed in that table; D and trimming were resolved from the DNA. The repertoire includes 85,000 to 90,000 clones, around 80% of them detected once, and approximately 1.3% sits in the top ten. The CDR3 consists of 17 residues. The V gene's germline CDR1 is SNHLY and CDR2 FYNNEI. V was shortened by 7 bases and J by 4 bases, with 24 bases between the two germline ends.

V and J are TRBV2 and TRBJ2-3; a weak D match, TRBD2 (7 bases). The sequencing input was peripheral blood. This sequence originates from a woman aged 80 or over with acute or convalescent COVID-19. The CDR3: CASTLITGRGVSDTQYF. CDR3 DNA sequence: TGTGCCAGCACCCTCATTACAGGGAGGGGGGTATCAGATACGCAGTATTTT.